This entry is about one T cell receptor (beta chain). This specimen comes from a study of blood T cell repertoires in COVID-19. About the study: The cDNA or gDNA used as material had been derived from T cells, B-cell-depleted T cells, or PBMCs.

TCRdb's table, derived via immunoSEQ multiplex PCR, lists solely in-frame clones and lacks some. The profile shows 300,000 or so clones, approximately 90% of them singletons. Enrolled through a virtual design, the participants were between roughly 18 and 90 years of age and came from about two dozen US areas. V was pared by 5 bases and J by 4 bases, with 19 bases of the junction left unmatched. This CDR3 spans 20 amino acids. Germline V gene sequence: CDR1 LNHDA, CDR2 SQIVND (reference sequence). Sequencing used PBMCs or T cells enriched from blood (not recorded which). This chain connects TRBV19 to TRBJ2-7, with 14 bases fitting TRBD2. The clonotype comes from a young woman who had recovered from COVID-19. The CDR3 spells CASSPHLGTSGSGAAYEQYF. In DNA form, the CDR3 reads TGTGCCAGTAGTCCACACCTAGGGACTAGCGGGAGTGGTGCAGCTTACGAGCAGTACTTC.